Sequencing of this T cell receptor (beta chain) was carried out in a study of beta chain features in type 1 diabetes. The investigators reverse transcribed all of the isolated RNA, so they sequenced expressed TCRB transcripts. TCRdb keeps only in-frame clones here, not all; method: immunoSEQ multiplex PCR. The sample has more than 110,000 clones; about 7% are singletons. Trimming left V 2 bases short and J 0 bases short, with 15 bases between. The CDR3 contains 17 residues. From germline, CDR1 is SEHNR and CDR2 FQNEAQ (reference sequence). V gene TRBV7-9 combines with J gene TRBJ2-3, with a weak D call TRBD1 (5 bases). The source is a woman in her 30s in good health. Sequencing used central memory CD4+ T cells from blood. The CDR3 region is CASSLRRTKASTDTQYF. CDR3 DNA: TGTGCCAGCAGCTTAAGGCGGACAAAAGCAAGCACAGATACGCAGTATTTT.